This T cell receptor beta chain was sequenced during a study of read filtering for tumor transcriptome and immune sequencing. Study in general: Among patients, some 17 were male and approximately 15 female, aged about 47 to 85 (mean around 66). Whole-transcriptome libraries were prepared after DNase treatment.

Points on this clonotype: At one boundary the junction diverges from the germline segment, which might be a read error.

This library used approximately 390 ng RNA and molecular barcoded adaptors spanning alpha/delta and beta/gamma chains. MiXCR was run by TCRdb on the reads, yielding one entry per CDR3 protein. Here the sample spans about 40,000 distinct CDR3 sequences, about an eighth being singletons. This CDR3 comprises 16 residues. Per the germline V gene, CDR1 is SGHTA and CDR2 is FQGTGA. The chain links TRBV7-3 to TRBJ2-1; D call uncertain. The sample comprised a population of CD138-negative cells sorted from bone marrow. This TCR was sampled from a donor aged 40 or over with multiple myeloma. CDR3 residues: CASSPFLAGGCNEQLF. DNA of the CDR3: TGTGCCAGCAGCCCCTTTCTCGCTGGCGGTTGCAACGAGCAGCTCTTC. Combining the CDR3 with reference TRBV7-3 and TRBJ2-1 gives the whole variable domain GAGVSQTPSNKVTEKGKYVELRCDPISGHTALYWYRQSLGQGPEFLIYFQGTGAADDSGLPNDRFFAVRPEGSVSTLKIQRTERGDSAVYLCASSPFLAGGCNEQLFGPGTRLTVL.